Listed below are T cell receptor beta chains from one sample, sequenced in a study of vaccination and CD4 T cells after COVID-19. TCRdb recomputed calls from the PCR reads with MiXCR, one row per CDR3 protein. The repertoire holds about 15,000 distinct CDR3 sequences, approximately 52% seen once, with 6.5% to 8% in the top ten. Their antigens remain unidentified. Sequenced: CD4+ T cells from blood, cultured in vitro. These receptors were obtained from a human donor who had recovered from COVID-19. CDR3s include the opening cysteine and the closing phenylalanine or tryptophan. Each record gives: CDR3 protein, V gene.

CASSPDWGAEKLFF | TRBV25-1
CSASDRGLQSLHF | TRBV20-1
CASSLDLGQGAIFSYEQYF | TRBV11-2
CASSPNSDTQYF | TRBV6-1
CASSLGGTGDNYGYTF | TRBV5-1
CASSLETVGGPQHF | TRBV11-2
CASIPADRTETQYF | TRBV28
CASSLSGIPQETQYF | TRBV7-3
CATSGDTQGPINYGYTF | TRBV15
CSARQRTGRNTEAFF | TRBV20-1
CAGEIRGGTEAFF | TRBV7-9
CACGRADEQYF | TRBV7-2
CASSLNRGGETQYF | TRBV12-3/TRBV12-4
CASSLREGSQPQHF | TRBV27
CATSGQGSDEQYF | TRBV24-1
CSANRGGDQPQHF | TRBV20-1
CSARDRDRVYEQYF | TRBV20-1
CASSPPTGGNTIYF | TRBV28
CAISERGQNEAFF | TRBV10-3
CASSLRGGGYTEAFF | TRBV7-9
CASRWGGNYGYTF | TRBV28
CASSERGLNQPQHF | TRBV2
CATKTEQGNEQYF | TRBV19
CASTQGGYTDTQYF | TRBV7-8
CASRMGGRVRNIQYF | TRBV2
CASSPRRTSGRETQYF | TRBV27
CASSTPLGRTEAFF | TRBV12-3/TRBV12-4
CASSWASGNTIYF | TRBV7-8
CASSSGTSRNEQFF | TRBV27
CASSYSIERLYNSPLHF | TRBV6-5
CASSWTSGRYEQYF | TRBV6-5
CATSDFGSRAKGYTF | TRBV24-1
CASSLGSVSVIYGYTF | TRBV5-1
CASSLGVVGNQPQHF | TRBV5-1
CASSSGVGSLNTEAFF | TRBV11-2
CASSRSTDFAGELFF | TRBV7-9
CSARDYRGQIRGSYGYTF | TRBV20-1
CAISEGSTGPQNIQYF | TRBV10-3
CASSSTTIVRGPRTYGYTF | TRBV11-2
CSANSPSGISDTQYF | TRBV20-1
CSAKGTARHSNQPQHF | TRBV20-1
CASSKTGGTYEQYF | TRBV19
CASSPMARGMNTEAFF | TRBV6-1
CASSHRGGNVNTEAFF | TRBV4-1
CSAASLGGARFGREQFF | TRBV20-1
CASSSRGSGANVLTF | TRBV27
CATRARWETDTQYF | TRBV19
CSALTGGNGDTQYF | TRBV20-1
CASSHGRLAGEYEQYF | TRBV6-1
CASSLFSLGDSYPNYGYTF | TRBV28
CSVEGVGGLWYGYTF | TRBV29-1
CASRRAAGNTGELFF | TRBV2
CSARGRNNQPQHF | TRBV20-1
CASSLGGTSGSEETQYF | TRBV5-1
CASSAALMGTEAFF | TRBV12-3/TRBV12-4